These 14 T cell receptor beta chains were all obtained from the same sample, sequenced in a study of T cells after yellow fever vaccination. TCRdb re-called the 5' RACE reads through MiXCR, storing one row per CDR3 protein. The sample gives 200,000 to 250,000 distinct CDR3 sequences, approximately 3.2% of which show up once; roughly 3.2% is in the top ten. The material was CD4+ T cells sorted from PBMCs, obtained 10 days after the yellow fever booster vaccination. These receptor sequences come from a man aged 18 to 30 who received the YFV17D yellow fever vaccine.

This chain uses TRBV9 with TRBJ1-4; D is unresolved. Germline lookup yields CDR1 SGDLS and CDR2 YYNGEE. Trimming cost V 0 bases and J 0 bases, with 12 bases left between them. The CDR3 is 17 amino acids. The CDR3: CASSVDGRSATNEKLFF. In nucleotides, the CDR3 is TGTGCCAGCAGCGTAGATGGGAGGTCTGCAACTAATGAAAAACTGTTTTTT.

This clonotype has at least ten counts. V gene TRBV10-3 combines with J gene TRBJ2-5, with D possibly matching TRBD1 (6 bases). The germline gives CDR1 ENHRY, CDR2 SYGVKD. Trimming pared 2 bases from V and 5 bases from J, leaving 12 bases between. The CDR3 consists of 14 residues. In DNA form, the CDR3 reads TGTGCCATCAGTGAGCAGGGGATCATTGAGACCCAGTACTTC. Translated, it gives CAISEQGIIETQYF.

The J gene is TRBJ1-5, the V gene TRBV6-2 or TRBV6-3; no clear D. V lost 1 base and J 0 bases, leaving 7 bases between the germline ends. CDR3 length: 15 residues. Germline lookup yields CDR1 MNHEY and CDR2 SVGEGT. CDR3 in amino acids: CASSYLVDSNQPQHF. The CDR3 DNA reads TGTGCCAGCAGTTACTTGGTGGATAGCAATCAGCCCCAGCATTTT.

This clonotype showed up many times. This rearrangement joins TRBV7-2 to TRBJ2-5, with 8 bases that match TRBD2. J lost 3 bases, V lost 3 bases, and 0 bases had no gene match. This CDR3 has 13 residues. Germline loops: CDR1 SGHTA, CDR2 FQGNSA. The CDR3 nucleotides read TGTGCCAGCAGCTTTAGCGGGGAAGAGACCCAGTACTTC. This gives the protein CASSFSGEETQYF.

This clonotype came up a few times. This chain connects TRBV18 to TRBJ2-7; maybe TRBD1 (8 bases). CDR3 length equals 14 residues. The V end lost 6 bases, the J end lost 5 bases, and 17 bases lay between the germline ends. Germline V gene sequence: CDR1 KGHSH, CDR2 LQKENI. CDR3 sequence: CASSAQGGEDEQYV. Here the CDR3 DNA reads TGTGCCAGCTCCGCACAGGGGGGGGAGGACGAGCAGTACGTC.

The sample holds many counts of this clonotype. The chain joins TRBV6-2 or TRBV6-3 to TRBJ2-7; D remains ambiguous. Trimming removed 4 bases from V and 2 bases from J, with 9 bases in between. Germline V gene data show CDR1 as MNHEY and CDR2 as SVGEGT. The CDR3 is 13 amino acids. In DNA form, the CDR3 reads TGTGCCAGCAGTTCTGTGACCACCTACGAGCAGTACGTC. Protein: CASSSVTTYEQYV.

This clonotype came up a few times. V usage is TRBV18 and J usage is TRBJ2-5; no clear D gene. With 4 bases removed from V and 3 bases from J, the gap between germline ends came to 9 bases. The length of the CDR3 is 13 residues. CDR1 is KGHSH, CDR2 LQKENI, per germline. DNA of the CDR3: TGTGCCAGCTCACTTCGCGAAGAAGAGACCCAGTACTTC. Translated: CASSLREEETQYF.

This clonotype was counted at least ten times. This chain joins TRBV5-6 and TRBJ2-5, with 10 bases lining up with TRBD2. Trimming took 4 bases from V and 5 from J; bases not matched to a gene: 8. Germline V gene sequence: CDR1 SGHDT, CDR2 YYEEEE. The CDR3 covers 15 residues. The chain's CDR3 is CASSRPGLASETQYF. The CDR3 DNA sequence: TGTGCCAGCAGCCGTCCGGGACTAGCGTCGGAGACCCAGTACTTC.

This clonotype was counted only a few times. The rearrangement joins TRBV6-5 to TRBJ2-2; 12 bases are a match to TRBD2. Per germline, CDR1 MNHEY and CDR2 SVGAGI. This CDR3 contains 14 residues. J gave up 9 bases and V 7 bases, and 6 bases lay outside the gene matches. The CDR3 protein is CASISLAGGWELFF. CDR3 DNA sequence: TGTGCCAGCATCTCCCTAGCGGGGGGGTGGGAGCTGTTTTTT.

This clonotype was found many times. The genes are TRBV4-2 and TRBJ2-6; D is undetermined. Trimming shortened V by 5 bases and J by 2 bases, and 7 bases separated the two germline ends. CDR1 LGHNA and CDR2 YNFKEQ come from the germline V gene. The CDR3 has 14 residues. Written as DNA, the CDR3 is TGTGCCAGCAGCGAAGGCCCTGGGGCCAACGTCCTGACTTTC. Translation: CASSEGPGANVLTF.

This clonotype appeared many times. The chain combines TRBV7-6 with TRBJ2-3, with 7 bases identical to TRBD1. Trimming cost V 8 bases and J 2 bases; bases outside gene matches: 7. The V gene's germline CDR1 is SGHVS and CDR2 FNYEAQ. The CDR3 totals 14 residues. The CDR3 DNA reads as TGTGCCAGCCTGGGACAGCCGAACACAGATACGCAGTATTTT. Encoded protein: CASLGQPNTDTQYF.

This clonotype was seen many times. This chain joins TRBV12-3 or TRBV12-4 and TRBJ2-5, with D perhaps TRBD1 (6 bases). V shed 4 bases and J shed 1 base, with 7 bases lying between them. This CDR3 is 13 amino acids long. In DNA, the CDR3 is TGTGCCAGCAGTTCACAGGGCCAAGAGACCCAGTACTTC. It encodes CASSSQGQETQYF.

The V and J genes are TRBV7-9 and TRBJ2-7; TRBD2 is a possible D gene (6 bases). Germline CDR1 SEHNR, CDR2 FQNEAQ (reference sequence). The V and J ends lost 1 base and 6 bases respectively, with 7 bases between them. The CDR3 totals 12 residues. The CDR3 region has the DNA TGTGCCAGCAGCTTAGTGGAGGGCGAGCAGTACGTC. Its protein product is CASSLVEGEQYV.

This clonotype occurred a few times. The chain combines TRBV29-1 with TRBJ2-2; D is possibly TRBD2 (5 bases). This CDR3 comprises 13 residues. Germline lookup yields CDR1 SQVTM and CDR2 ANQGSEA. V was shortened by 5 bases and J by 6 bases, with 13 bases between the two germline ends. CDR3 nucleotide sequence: TGCAGCGTTCCGGGCGGGCATCCCGGGGAGCTGTTTTTT. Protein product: CSVPGGHPGELFF.